These 11 T cell receptor beta chains share one sample of origin, sequenced in a study of blood T cell repertoires in COVID-19. Only in-frame clones appear in the TCRdb table, and some are missing; sequencing was by immunoSEQ multiplex PCR. Of fewer than 250,000 clones listed, approximately 82% are singletons. The sequencing input was peripheral blood. These receptors were collected from a woman in her seventies with active or convalescent COVID-19.

The J gene is TRBJ2-1, the V gene TRBV2; 16 positions match TRBD2. V trimming: 5 bases; J trimming: 5 bases; junction bases outside the gene matches: 6. The CDR3 has 17 amino acids. The germline V gene encodes CDR1 SNHLY and CDR2 FYNNEI. CDR3 in DNA: TGTGCCAGCAGTTCGGGACTAGCGGGAGGGTTGAACAATGAGCAGTTCTTC. Translated, it gives CASSSGLAGGLNNEQFF.

The rearrangement joins TRBV29-1 to TRBJ2-3; D perhaps matches TRBD1 (5 bases). Per the germline V gene, CDR1 is SQVTM and CDR2 is ANQGSEA. The CDR3 totals 14 residues. V was shortened by 6 bases and J by 5 bases, with 18 bases between the two germline ends. DNA for the CDR3: TGCAGCGTCCAAGAAGGTTCTAGGGGAGATACGCAGTATTTT. Its translation: CSVQEGSRGDTQYF.

This clone was seen only once. The chain combines TRBV5-4 with TRBJ1-2; D remains ambiguous. Germline V gives CDR1 SGHNT, CDR2 YYREEE (reference sequence). Trimming left V 1 base short and J 5 bases short, with 12 bases between. The CDR3 contains 14 residues. In nucleotides, the CDR3 is TGTGCCAGCAGCTTGAACACCCCTTTTTATGGCTACACCTTC. It codes for CASSLNTPFYGYTF. The full variable domain, with the rest looked up from reference TRBV5-4 and TRBJ1-2, is ETGVTQSPTHLIKTRGQQVTLRCSSQSGHNTVSWYQQALGQGPQFIFQYYREEENGRGNFPPRFSGLQFPNYSSELNVNALELDDSALYLCASSLNTPFYGYTFGSGTRLTVV.

The chain uses TRBV11-2 and TRBJ1-2; D not certain. In germline, CDR1 is SGHAT, CDR2 FQNNGV. Trimming stripped 0 bases from V and 6 bases from J, with 17 bases between. The CDR3 contains 16 residues. The CDR3: CASSLDEAVLPDGYTF. As DNA, the CDR3 is TGTGCCAGCAGCTTAGATGAGGCGGTGCTCCCCGATGGCTACACCTTC.

The gene calls are TRBV5-5 and TRBJ2-6, with D possibly matching TRBD2 (6 bases). Trimming stripped 3 bases from V and 1 base from J, with 8 bases between. The CDR3 contains 15 residues. Germline V gene data show CDR1 as SGHKS and CDR2 as YYEKEE (reference sequence). CDR3 DNA sequence: TGTGCCAGCAGCTCGGGGGAGTCTGGGGCCAACGTCCTGACTTTC. Its protein product is CASSSGESGANVLTF.

V usage is TRBV9 and J usage is TRBJ2-3, with TRBD2 matching 7 bases. This CDR3 has 16 residues. Germline V lookup: CDR1 SGDLS, CDR2 YYNGEE. The V segment lost 4 bases and the J segment 0 bases; nucleotides outside the gene matches: 8. For the CDR3, the DNA is TGTGCCAGCAGCCCTTCGACTAGCTCAAGCACAGATACGCAGTATTTT. This encodes CASSPSTSSSTDTQYF.

The chain couples TRBV7-2 to TRBJ2-2, with D possibly being TRBD2 (5 bases). Trimming pared 1 base from V and 0 bases from J, leaving 9 bases between. There are 16 residues in the CDR3. The germline CDR1 and CDR2 sequences are SGHTA and FQGNSA. Here the CDR3 DNA reads TGTGCCAGCAGCTTAGTTTCTAGCACGAACACCGGGGAGCTGTTTTTT. Its translation is CASSLVSSTNTGELFF.

The chain employs TRBV7-2 and TRBJ2-1, with TRBD2 matching 12 bases. CDR3 length: 17 residues. Trimming cost V 5 bases and J 0 bases; bases outside gene matches: 5. Per the germline V gene, CDR1 is SGHTA and CDR2 is FQGNSA. CDR3 residues: CASSITSGGYSYNEQFF. DNA of the CDR3: TGTGCCAGCAGCATAACTAGCGGGGGGTACTCCTACAATGAGCAGTTCTTC.

This chain joins TRBV7-9 and TRBJ1-2; maybe TRBD1 (6 bases). CDR3 length equals 14 residues. Germline V gene lookup returns CDR1 SEHNR and CDR2 FQNEAQ (reference sequence). V lost 5 bases to trimming and J lost 1 base, with 11 bases between them. CDR3 in DNA: TGTGCCAGCAGCCCGCCAGGGGTTAACTATGGCTACACCTTC. Translated, it gives CASSPPGVNYGYTF.

This clone has only a few counts. Different DNA sequences within this sample yield the same CDR3. The V call is TRBV18, the J call TRBJ2-7; D is unclear. Trimming left V 2 bases short and J 2 bases short, with 4 bases between. The CDR3 extends over 12 amino acids. Germline CDR1 is KGHSH and CDR2 is LQKENI. As DNA, the CDR3 is TGTGCCAGCTCACCAGCGACCTACGAGCAGTACTTC. This sequence encodes CASSPATYEQYF.

V and J are TRBV27 and TRBJ2-7; TRBD2 matches at 16 bases. The CDR3 contains 19 residues. V shed 4 bases, J shed 11 bases, and the junction held 20 bases outside the gene matches. CDR1 and CDR2 from the germline V gene are MNHEY and SMNVEV (reference sequence). CDR3 sequence: CASSSFRSGTSGRALVKYF. The CDR3 DNA sequence: TGTGCCAGCAGTTCTTTCCGGTCGGGGACTAGCGGGAGGGCCCTAGTTAAGTACTTC.